The 15 T cell receptor beta chains below come from one sample, sequenced in a study of response to subunit inactivated influenza vaccine. MiXCR was run by TCRdb on the RT-PCR reads, yielding one entry per CDR3 protein. The profile shows about 300,000 distinct CDR3 sequences, around a fifth of them singletons. Sequencing was performed on PBMCs from blood, taken roughly 20 months after vaccination. The origin of the receptors is a man in his fifties or sixties who received an inactivated influenza vaccine.

This rearrangement joins TRBV6-2 or TRBV6-3 to TRBJ1-1, with D possibly matching TRBD1 (5 bases). V lost 5 bases, J lost 7 bases, and 11 bases lay in between. This CDR3 contains 12 residues. The V gene's germline CDR1 is MNHEY and CDR2 SVGEGT. This CDR3 is CASSRGGVEAFF. For the CDR3, the DNA is TGTGCCAGCAGTAGAGGAGGGGTTGAAGCTTTCTTT.

CDR3 sequence: CASSFDRAGNNEQFF. In DNA, the CDR3 is TGCGCCAGCAGCTTCGATAGGGCAGGGAACAATGAGCAGTTCTTC. The chain is built from TRBV5-1 and TRBJ2-1, with a possible D match to TRBD1 (5 bases). The CDR3 contains 15 residues. Trimming took off 2 bases at V and 5 bases at J, with 14 bases between the two ends. Germline V lookup: CDR1 SGHRS, CDR2 YFSETQ.

The rearrangement uses TRBV20-1 and TRBJ2-2, with D uncertain. This CDR3 is 12 amino acids long. Germline-derived CDR1 and CDR2 are DFQATT and SNEGSKA (reference sequence). Trimming left V 3 bases short and J 0 bases short, with 2 bases between. The CDR3 DNA reads TGCAGTGCTAGTACGAACACCGGGGAGCTGTTTTTT. Translation: CSASTNTGELFF.

The CDR3 sequence is CASSGSGGAFLPETQYF. For the CDR3, the DNA is TGCGCCAGCAGTGGTAGCGGGGGGGCCTTCCTCCCAGAGACCCAGTACTTC. The rearrangement links TRBV10-2 to TRBJ2-5; 11 bases align to TRBD2. CDR3 length: 17 amino acids. Germline CDR1 WSHSY, CDR2 SAAADI. V gave up 4 bases and J gave up 4 bases; unmatched junction bases: 11.

This clonotype was detected only a few times. Written as DNA, the CDR3 is TGTGCCAGCAGTGCGGGCATCCTCCAAGAGACCCAGTACTTC. Its protein is CASSAGILQETQYF. This chain uses TRBV28 with TRBJ2-5; possibly TRBD2 for D (5 bases). The germline gives CDR1 MDHEN, CDR2 SYDVKM. The CDR3 consists of 14 residues. The ends were cut back, 5 bases at V and 1 base at J, with 11 bases in the middle.

The chain is built from TRBV7-2 and TRBJ2-2; either TRBD1 or TRBD2 may supply D (6 bases each). Trimming removed 1 base from V and 7 bases from J, with 10 bases in between. This CDR3 region has 14 residues. Germline V gives CDR1 SGHTA, CDR2 FQGNSA. The CDR3 loop reads CASSLGGANGELFF. The CDR3 DNA is TGTGCCAGCAGCTTAGGGGGGGCGAACGGGGAGCTGTTTTTT.

CDR3 loop: CASSYSGEWETQYF. CDR3 bases: TGTGCCAGCAGTTACTCGGGGGAGTGGGAGACCCAGTACTTC. The rearrangement links TRBV6-2 or TRBV6-3 to TRBJ2-5; D may correspond to TRBD1 or TRBD2 (5 bases each). V shed 0 bases and J shed 5 bases, with 10 bases lying between them. CDR1 is MNHEY and CDR2 is SVGEGT in the germline V gene. This CDR3 spans 14 amino acids.

The CDR3 bases are TGTGCCAGCACCCTAGGAGGGGGCGAGGTCTATGGCTACACCTTC. Amino acids: CASTLGGGEVYGYTF. This chain connects TRBV7-9 to TRBJ1-2, with 7 bases lining up with TRBD1. Germline V lookup: CDR1 SEHNR, CDR2 FQNEAQ (reference sequence). This CDR3 has 15 amino acids. Germline trimming cut 7 bases from V and 4 bases from J; bases unmatched to any gene: 12.

V gene TRBV7-9 combines with J gene TRBJ1-1; D is possibly TRBD1 (6 bases). Trimming cost V 5 bases and J 1 base, with 17 bases left between them. The CDR3 sequence is 16 residues long. Per the germline V gene, CDR1 is SEHNR and CDR2 is FQNEAQ (reference sequence). The CDR3 protein is CASSPRGRGENTEAFF. In DNA form, the CDR3 reads TGTGCCAGCAGCCCACGGGGAAGGGGGGAGAACACTGAAGCTTTCTTT.

This clonotype was detected only a few times. This chain uses TRBV3-1 with TRBJ2-7; TRBD1 agrees at 7 bases. J gave up 3 bases and V 5 bases, and 7 bases lay outside the gene matches. CDR1 is LGHDT, CDR2 YNNKEL, per germline (reference sequence). The CDR3 is 14 residues long. CDR3 amino acids: CASSARQGFYEQYF. The CDR3 nucleotides read TGTGCCAGCAGCGCCAGACAGGGTTTCTACGAGCAGTACTTC.

Only a few counts were recorded for this clonotype. The J gene is TRBJ1-3, the V gene TRBV19; D is unclear. CDR3 length: 14 amino acids. Germline V gene data show CDR1 as LNHDA and CDR2 as SQIVND (reference sequence). V was trimmed by 3 bases and J by 0 bases, leaving 6 bases between them. Here the CDR3 reads CASSIALSGNTIYF. The CDR3 DNA follows: TGTGCCAGTAGTATTGCCCTCTCTGGAAACACCATATATTTT.

This clonotype has only a few counts. V usage is TRBV4-2 and J usage is TRBJ2-2, with a tentative D call TRBD2 (5 bases). Germline CDR1 LGHNA, CDR2 YNFKEQ. The CDR3 is 14 amino acids. V shed 4 bases and J shed 8 bases, with 14 bases lying between them. The CDR3 here is CASSLSGREGELFF. For the CDR3, the DNA is TGTGCCAGCAGCCTCAGTGGACGGGAAGGGGAGCTGTTTTTT.

The rearrangement links TRBV20-1 to TRBJ1-5; D gene ambiguous. The CDR3 is made up of 13 amino acids. Germline CDR1 DFQATT, CDR2 SNEGSKA (reference sequence). V lost 6 bases, J lost 0 bases, and 9 bases lay in between. The CDR3 nucleotides are TGCAGTGCCGGTTGGGATAGCAATCAGCCCCAGCATTTT. Protein sequence: CSAGWDSNQPQHF.

This chain connects TRBV7-9 to TRBJ1-2, with D perhaps TRBD1 (6 bases). The CDR3 has 15 residues. Germline CDR1 and CDR2: SEHNR and FQNEAQ (reference sequence). V dropped 5 bases and J dropped 1 base, with 14 bases sitting between them. The CDR3 sequence: CASSPIRGLNYGYTF. The CDR3 DNA reads as TGTGCCAGCAGCCCAATTCGGGGGCTTAACTATGGCTACACCTTC. Full variable domain (outside the CDR3, taken from reference TRBV7-9 and TRBJ1-2): DTGVSQNPRHKITKRGQNVTFRCDPISEHNRLYWYRQTLGQGPEFLTYFQNEAQLEKSRLLSDRFSAERPKGSFSTLEIQRTEQGDSAMYLCASSPIRGLNYGYTFGSGTRLTVV.

Only a few counts were recorded for this clonotype. The chain links TRBV7-8 to TRBJ2-1, with TRBD2 identical over 7 bases. The length of the CDR3 is 16 residues. The J segment lost 5 bases and the V segment lost 1 base, leaving 8 bases of the junction unmatched. CDR1 SGHVS and CDR2 FQNEAQ come from the germline V gene. CDR3 coding DNA: TGTGCCAGCAGCTTAGGTTTTGGCGGGAGCCACAATGAGCAGTTCTTC. Its protein product is CASSLGFGGSHNEQFF.